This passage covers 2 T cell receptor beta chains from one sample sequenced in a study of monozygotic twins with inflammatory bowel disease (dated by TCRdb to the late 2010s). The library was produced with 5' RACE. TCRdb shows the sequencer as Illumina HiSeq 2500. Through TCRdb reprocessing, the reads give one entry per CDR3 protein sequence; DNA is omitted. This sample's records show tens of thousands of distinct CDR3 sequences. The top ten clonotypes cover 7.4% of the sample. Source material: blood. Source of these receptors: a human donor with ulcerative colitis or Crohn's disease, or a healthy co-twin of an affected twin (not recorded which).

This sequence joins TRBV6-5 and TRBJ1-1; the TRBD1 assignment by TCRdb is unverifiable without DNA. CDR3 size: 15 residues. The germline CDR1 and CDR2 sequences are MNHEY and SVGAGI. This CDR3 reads CASSYPGTQNTEAFF.

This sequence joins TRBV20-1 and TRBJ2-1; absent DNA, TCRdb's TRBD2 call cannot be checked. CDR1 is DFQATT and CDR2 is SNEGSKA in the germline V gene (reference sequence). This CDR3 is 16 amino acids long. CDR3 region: CSAMTSGGASYNEQFF.